A selection of T cell receptor beta chains follows, all from one sample in a study of blood T cells in healthy people across ages. Using its own MiXCR run on the 5' RACE reads, TCRdb lists one record per CDR3 protein. The repertoire includes some 780,000 distinct CDR3 sequences, roughly 56% of them detected once, and 25% to 30% sits in the top ten. What was sequenced was blood. The receptors were gathered from a man in his forties in good health. Both conserved end residues are part of each CDR3. The D gene is left open where the match is weak. Clone size is given for some rows only: seen once, a few or many times, or a class if the clone is expanded.

D gene: -
J gene: TRBJ2-6
clone size: few
V gene: TRBV2
CDR3 DNA: TGTGCCAGCGGGCTGGGGGGGGCCAACGTCCTGACTTTC
CDR3 protein: CASGLGGANVLTF

D gene: -
J gene: TRBJ2-2
clone size: -
V gene: TRBV7-2
CDR3 DNA: TGTGCCAGCAGCCACCGGGGTGAATTTGCCGGGGAGCTGTTTTTT
CDR3 protein: CASSHRGEFAGELFF

D gene: TRBD2
J gene: TRBJ2-7
clone size: -
V gene: TRBV20-1
CDR3 DNA: TGCAGTGCTAGATCCGGGGGGGGCTCCTACGAGCAGTACTTC
CDR3 protein: CSARSGGGSYEQYF

D gene: TRBD2
J gene: TRBJ2-1
clone size: few
V gene: TRBV6-5
CDR3 DNA: TGTGCCAGCCGGGCGGGAGTTAATGAGCAGTTCTTC
CDR3 protein: CASRAGVNEQFF

D gene: -
J gene: TRBJ2-5
clone size: -
V gene: TRBV15
CDR3 DNA: TGTGCCACCAGCAGCGGAGGTTCAGGGGCAGCAAGAGAGACCCAGTACTTC
CDR3 protein: CATSSGGSGAARETQYF

D gene: -
J gene: TRBJ2-7
clone size: -
V gene: TRBV6-2/TRBV6-3
CDR3 DNA: TGTGCCAGCAGTTTGAGTCGGGGCCTCAGCGACGAGCAGTACTTC
CDR3 protein: CASSLSRGLSDEQYF

D gene: TRBD1
J gene: TRBJ2-6
clone size: -
V gene: TRBV19
CDR3 DNA: TGTGCCAGTAGTATCTCAGACAGGGAAAACGTCCTGACTTTC
CDR3 protein: CASSISDRENVLTF

D gene: TRBD2
J gene: TRBJ2-7
clone size: once
V gene: TRBV20-1
CDR3 DNA: TGCAGTGCTAGAGACACCCCGGGACTAGCGGGGTTCTACGAGCGGTACTTC
CDR3 protein: CSARDTPGLAGFYERYF

D gene: -
J gene: TRBJ1-2
clone size: -
V gene: TRBV28
CDR3 DNA: TGTGCCAGCAGTTTATCAGGGGCGGGCTATGGCTACACCTTC
CDR3 protein: CASSLSGAGYGYTF

D gene: -
J gene: TRBJ2-1
clone size: few
V gene: TRBV11-2
CDR3 DNA: TGTGCCAGCACCAGAGTCAATGAGCAGTTCTTC
CDR3 protein: CASTRVNEQFF

D gene: TRBD1
J gene: TRBJ1-5
clone size: -
V gene: TRBV5-6
CDR3 DNA: TGTGCCAGCAGCCGGACAGGCACTAGCAATCAGCCCCAGCATTTT
CDR3 protein: CASSRTGTSNQPQHF

D gene: -
J gene: TRBJ1-1
clone size: -
V gene: TRBV9
CDR3 DNA: TGTGCCAGCAGCAAGTCCGGGGCTAACACTGAAGCTTTCTTT
CDR3 protein: CASSKSGANTEAFF

D gene: -
J gene: TRBJ2-7
clone size: -
V gene: TRBV4-3
CDR3 DNA: TGCGCCAGGTTCATGGTGCACGAGCAGTACTTC
CDR3 protein: CARFMVHEQYF

D gene: TRBD1
J gene: TRBJ2-1
clone size: -
V gene: TRBV20-1
CDR3 DNA: TGCAGTGCTAGAGCCGGACAGGGCAATTACAATGAGCAGTTCTTC
CDR3 protein: CSARAGQGNYNEQFF

D gene: TRBD1
J gene: TRBJ2-4
clone size: -
V gene: TRBV10-3
CDR3 DNA: TGTGCCATCAGCCAGATGGGACAGGGGGGAGACAGGGACAACATTCAGTACTTC
CDR3 protein: CAISQMGQGGDRDNIQYF

D gene: -
J gene: TRBJ2-3
clone size: -
V gene: TRBV5-4
CDR3 DNA: TGTGCCAGCAGCTCCGGAGGGGGGCGGGGAGATACGCAGTATTTT
CDR3 protein: CASSSGGGRGDTQYF

D gene: TRBD1
J gene: TRBJ2-1
clone size: -
V gene: TRBV20-1
CDR3 DNA: TGCAGTGCGGAACAGGGGAATGAGCAGTTCTTC
CDR3 protein: CSAEQGNEQFF

D gene: -
J gene: TRBJ2-3
clone size: -
V gene: TRBV4-1
CDR3 DNA: TGCGCCAGCAGCCAAATCGGGACTAGCACAGATACGCAGTATTTT
CDR3 protein: CASSQIGTSTDTQYF

D gene: TRBD2
J gene: TRBJ2-7
clone size: -
V gene: TRBV6-1
CDR3 DNA: TGTGCCAGCAGGCCACTAGCGGGGGGTTCCTACGAGCAGTACTTC
CDR3 protein: CASRPLAGGSYEQYF

D gene: -
J gene: TRBJ2-3
clone size: -
V gene: TRBV25-1
CDR3 DNA: TGTGCCAGCAGTGACCACAGCACAGATACGCAGTATTTT
CDR3 protein: CASSDHSTDTQYF

D gene: -
J gene: TRBJ1-3
clone size: few
V gene: TRBV12-3/TRBV12-4
CDR3 DNA: TGTGCCAGCAGTTTATATTCGAACACCATATATTTT
CDR3 protein: CASSLYSNTIYF

D gene: -
J gene: TRBJ1-2
clone size: -
V gene: TRBV27
CDR3 DNA: TGTGCCAGCAGTTCGTCTGACTCCACAGGCTACACCTTC
CDR3 protein: CASSSSDSTGYTF

D gene: TRBD1
J gene: TRBJ1-5
clone size: -
V gene: TRBV27
CDR3 DNA: TGTGCCAGCAGTCACCGGGACAGCAACCAGCCCCAGCATTTT
CDR3 protein: CASSHRDSNQPQHF

D gene: -
J gene: TRBJ2-1
clone size: once
V gene: TRBV12-3/TRBV12-4
CDR3 DNA: TGTGCCAGCAGTTCGCGACCGGGGCCCCGTAGTTCGAACAATGAGCAGTTCTTC
CDR3 protein: CASSSRPGPRSSNNEQFF

D gene: -
J gene: TRBJ2-6
clone size: -
V gene: TRBV2
CDR3 DNA: TGTGCCAGCAGCGCTACAAACTCTGGGGCCAACGTCCTGACTTTC
CDR3 protein: CASSATNSGANVLTF

D gene: -
J gene: TRBJ2-7
clone size: -
V gene: TRBV4-2
CDR3 DNA: TGTGCCAGCAGCCAAGGTACGGGGCCGAGCTCCTACGAGCAGTACTTC
CDR3 protein: CASSQGTGPSSYEQYF

D gene: -
J gene: TRBJ2-5
clone size: few
V gene: TRBV25-1
CDR3 DNA: TGTGCCAGCAGTGTCCAGGGGATAGGAGAGACCCAGTACTTC
CDR3 protein: CASSVQGIGETQYF

D gene: TRBD1
J gene: TRBJ2-3
clone size: -
V gene: TRBV20-1
CDR3 DNA: TGCAGTGCCCGGGACAGGAGGAGCACAGATACGCAGTATTTT
CDR3 protein: CSARDRRSTDTQYF

D gene: -
J gene: TRBJ1-1
clone size: few
V gene: TRBV7-2
CDR3 DNA: TGTGCCAGCAGCCCCCGGACAGATCCCGGGAACACTGAAGCTTTCTTT
CDR3 protein: CASSPRTDPGNTEAFF

D gene: TRBD1
J gene: TRBJ2-7
clone size: -
V gene: TRBV9
CDR3 DNA: TGTGCCAGCAGCCCCCACCGGGACAGGGTACACGAGCAGTACTTC
CDR3 protein: CASSPHRDRVHEQYF

D gene: -
J gene: TRBJ2-5
clone size: -
V gene: TRBV7-9
CDR3 DNA: TGTGCCAGCAGCACCACGGGGGTCGCGCCCCAGTACTTC
CDR3 protein: CASSTTGVAPQYF

D gene: -
J gene: TRBJ2-7
clone size: many
V gene: TRBV9
CDR3 DNA: TGTGCCAGCAGCGTGGTCCCCGGCGACGAGCAGTACTTC
CDR3 protein: CASSVVPGDEQYF

D gene: TRBD1
J gene: TRBJ2-3
clone size: -
V gene: TRBV7-9
CDR3 DNA: TGTGCCAGCAGCCGTACAGGGGGCCTAGATACGCAGTATTTT
CDR3 protein: CASSRTGGLDTQYF

D gene: -
J gene: TRBJ2-3
clone size: few
V gene: TRBV7-2
CDR3 DNA: TGTGCCAGCAGCTTATGGGGCGGCCCCACAGATACGCAGTATTTT
CDR3 protein: CASSLWGGPTDTQYF

D gene: TRBD1
J gene: TRBJ2-1
clone size: few
V gene: TRBV29-1
CDR3 DNA: TGCAGCGTTTCCGGGACAGGGGTGAATGAGCAGTTCTTC
CDR3 protein: CSVSGTGVNEQFF

D gene: TRBD1
J gene: TRBJ2-7
clone size: many
V gene: TRBV13
CDR3 DNA: TGTGCCAGCAGCTCCGGGACAGGGGGCTACGAGCAGTACTTC
CDR3 protein: CASSSGTGGYEQYF

D gene: -
J gene: TRBJ2-3
clone size: -
V gene: TRBV7-2
CDR3 DNA: TGTGCCAGCAGCGGCCCGGGGGCTGATACGCAGTATTTT
CDR3 protein: CASSGPGADTQYF

D gene: -
J gene: TRBJ2-1
clone size: -
V gene: TRBV6-5
CDR3 DNA: TGTGCCAGCCATGGTCGGGATGAGCAGTTCTTC
CDR3 protein: CASHGRDEQFF

D gene: -
J gene: TRBJ2-3
clone size: few
V gene: TRBV12-3/TRBV12-4
CDR3 DNA: TGTGCCAGCAGTCCGGAAACAGATACGCAGTATTTT
CDR3 protein: CASSPETDTQYF

D gene: -
J gene: TRBJ2-7
clone size: few
V gene: TRBV20-1
CDR3 DNA: TGCAGTGCTATTCGCGACAGCTCCTACGAGCAGTACTTC
CDR3 protein: CSAIRDSSYEQYF

D gene: -
J gene: TRBJ2-1
clone size: few
V gene: TRBV5-1
CDR3 DNA: TGCGCCAGCAGCTTGGAATTAACGGGAGGGGGCGATGAGCAGTTCTTC
CDR3 protein: CASSLELTGGGDEQFF

D gene: -
J gene: TRBJ1-6
clone size: -
V gene: TRBV6-5
CDR3 DNA: TGTGCCAGCAAAGCCCCTTCTCATTCACCCCTCCACTTT
CDR3 protein: CASKAPSHSPLHF

D gene: -
J gene: TRBJ2-7
clone size: once
V gene: TRBV3-1
CDR3 DNA: TGTGCCAGCAGCCAAGGCCCGGGATTCTCCTACGAGCAGTACTTC
CDR3 protein: CASSQGPGFSYEQYF

D gene: -
J gene: TRBJ1-5
clone size: -
V gene: TRBV7-6
CDR3 DNA: TGTGCCAGCAGCTTAGAGGCGTGGGCTGGCAATCAGCCCCAGCATTTT
CDR3 protein: CASSLEAWAGNQPQHF

D gene: -
J gene: TRBJ2-5
clone size: -
V gene: TRBV24-1
CDR3 DNA: TGTGCCACCAGTGATTTTGGCGTCGGAGAGACCCAGTACTTC
CDR3 protein: CATSDFGVGETQYF

D gene: TRBD2
J gene: TRBJ2-7
clone size: -
V gene: TRBV4-3
CDR3 DNA: TGCGCCAGCAGCCAAGATCAGCGGGGGGGGGTTGGCGAGCAGTACTTC
CDR3 protein: CASSQDQRGGVGEQYF

D gene: -
J gene: TRBJ2-1
clone size: once
V gene: TRBV3-1
CDR3 DNA: TGTGCCAGCAGCCAAGATATTCGGACAGACTACAATGAGCAGTTCTTC
CDR3 protein: CASSQDIRTDYNEQFF

D gene: TRBD1
J gene: TRBJ1-2
clone size: -
V gene: TRBV7-9
CDR3 DNA: TGTGCCAGCAGCACCCGACAGGGGATGATTACTGGCTACACCTTC
CDR3 protein: CASSTRQGMITGYTF

D gene: TRBD1
J gene: TRBJ1-2
clone size: -
V gene: TRBV9
CDR3 DNA: TGTGCCAGCGAGGACAGGGGGGGCTATGGCTACACCTTC
CDR3 protein: CASEDRGGYGYTF

D gene: -
J gene: TRBJ1-2
clone size: -
V gene: TRBV29-1
CDR3 DNA: TGCAGCGTTGTCGGGCGTCTTGGCTATGGCTACACCTTC
CDR3 protein: CSVVGRLGYGYTF

D gene: TRBD1
J gene: TRBJ2-3
clone size: few
V gene: TRBV12-3/TRBV12-4
CDR3 DNA: TGTGCCAGCAGCCGACCTGGGACAGGGATGGCAGATACGCAGTATTTT
CDR3 protein: CASSRPGTGMADTQYF

D gene: -
J gene: TRBJ2-1
clone size: -
V gene: TRBV4-3
CDR3 DNA: TGCGCCAGCAGCAAGGCGGGGACGTACAATGAGCAGTTCTTC
CDR3 protein: CASSKAGTYNEQFF

D gene: -
J gene: TRBJ2-6
clone size: many
V gene: TRBV28
CDR3 DNA: TGTGCCAGCAGGACCATGGACGCCTCCAACGTCCTGACTTTC
CDR3 protein: CASRTMDASNVLTF

D gene: -
J gene: TRBJ2-2
clone size: -
V gene: TRBV5-1
CDR3 DNA: TGCGCCAGCAGCTTGGTGGCGGGACGGTACACCGGGGAGCTGTTTTTT
CDR3 protein: CASSLVAGRYTGELFF

D gene: -
J gene: TRBJ2-2
clone size: -
V gene: TRBV20-1
CDR3 DNA: TGCAGTGCTAGAGATCCTGGGGGAAACACCGGGGAGCTGTTTTTT
CDR3 protein: CSARDPGGNTGELFF

D gene: TRBD2
J gene: TRBJ2-3
clone size: once
V gene: TRBV9
CDR3 DNA: TGTGCCAGCAGCGCAGACCTAGCGGTTAGCACAGATACGCAGTATTTT
CDR3 protein: CASSADLAVSTDTQYF

D gene: TRBD2
J gene: TRBJ2-1
clone size: -
V gene: TRBV7-2
CDR3 DNA: TGTGCCAGCAGCTTAGTCAGCGGGAGCCTCTATGAGCAGTTCTTC
CDR3 protein: CASSLVSGSLYEQFF

D gene: -
J gene: TRBJ2-1
clone size: -
V gene: TRBV21-1
CDR3 DNA: TGTGCCAGTCTGCTAGCGGGAGTCGATGAGCAGTTCTTC
CDR3 protein: CASLLAGVDEQFF

D gene: -
J gene: TRBJ2-5
clone size: -
V gene: TRBV2
CDR3 DNA: TGTGCCAGCAGTGTCCGGGCAGGGTTTCAGGAGACCCAGTACTTC
CDR3 protein: CASSVRAGFQETQYF

D gene: -
J gene: TRBJ2-7
clone size: -
V gene: TRBV3-1
CDR3 DNA: TGTGCCAGCAGCCAAGATGCGAACGGGTGGGATGAGCAGTACTTC
CDR3 protein: CASSQDANGWDEQYF